These 26 T cell receptor beta chains came from one sample sequenced in a study of T-cell reconstitution after alpha-beta-depleted transplantation in children. TCRbeta library construction was performed incorporating unique molecular identifiers. TCRdb reprocessed the PCR reads via MiXCR and lists one record per CDR3 protein. The sample shows 700,000 or so distinct CDR3 sequences, less than 15% of them seen only once. The starting material was PBMCs, obtained before TCRalphabeta/CD19-depleted stem cell transplant. The receptor source for this set is a girl aged 2 to 10 with congenital amegakaryocytic thrombocytopenia, due to receive a stem cell transplant.

There are a few counts of this clonotype. In nucleotides, the CDR3 is TGTGCCAGCAGCTCGCCACAGTCTACCCCCACCGGGGAGCTGTTTTTT. It specifies CASSSPQSTPTGELFF. V usage is TRBV11-3 and J usage is TRBJ2-2; D not certain. V was pared by 4 bases and J by 4 bases, with 16 bases between. CDR1 SGHNT and CDR2 YENEEA come from the germline V gene. The CDR3 sequence is 16 residues long.

This clonotype has ten or more counts. This chain joins TRBV29-1 and TRBJ2-5; D remains unclear. CDR3 length: 14 residues. The V and J ends lost 4 bases and 5 bases respectively, with 17 bases between them. Germline V gene sequence: CDR1 SQVTM, CDR2 ANQGSEA. The CDR3 bases are TGCAGCGTTGCCCCCCAGAGAAACGGGGAGACCCAGTACTTC. Translation gives CSVAPQRNGETQYF.

This clonotype was seen at least ten times. V gene TRBV20-1 combines with J gene TRBJ2-7; the D gene is possibly TRBD2 (6 bases). This CDR3 is 14 amino acids long. Germline V gene sequence: CDR1 DFQATT, CDR2 SNEGSKA (reference sequence). Trimming removed 5 bases at V and 0 bases at J, with 14 bases between. CDR3 region: CSALSGRSSYEQYF. The CDR3 nucleotides read TGCAGTGCTTTAAGCGGGCGTAGCTCCTACGAGCAGTACTTC.

As regards this clonotype: A read error may be the cause here, since a much bigger clone is one base away. This sequence joins TRBV20-1 and TRBJ1-2; D gene unclear. Germline loops: CDR1 DFQATT, CDR2 SNEGSKA (reference sequence). The CDR3 contains 11 residues. The V end was cut by 8 bases, the J end by 8 bases, with 15 bases between. The chain's CDR3 is CSSFAADGYTF. CDR3 sequence (DNA): TGCAGTTCTTTCGCAGCCGACGGCTACACCTTC.

This clonotype has a count of ten or more. This chain joins TRBV6-5 and TRBJ1-1; D unresolved. V gave up 2 bases and J gave up 3 bases, with 13 bases separating them. Per the germline V gene, CDR1 is MNHEY and CDR2 is SVGAGI. The CDR3 totals 15 residues. The CDR3 protein is CASSYGYGRDTEAFF. CDR3 nucleotide sequence: TGTGCCAGCAGTTACGGGTATGGACGAGACACTGAAGCTTTCTTT.

This clonotype appeared a few times. The rearrangement links TRBV7-6 to TRBJ1-3; unclear D gene. Per germline, CDR1 SGHVS and CDR2 FNYEAQ. The CDR3 has 16 amino acids. Between the trimmed V and J ends, which lost 4 bases and 2 bases, there was a span of 15 bases. The CDR3 DNA follows: TGTGCCAGCAGCTCCCCGGGAGTTCTTCCTGGAAACACCATATATTTT. It is translated as CASSSPGVLPGNTIYF.

This clonotype was picked up many times. V usage is TRBV5-1 and J usage is TRBJ2-7, with D unresolved. The CDR3 sequence is 14 residues long. Germline CDR1 and CDR2: SGHRS and YFSETQ. V shed 3 bases and J shed 4 bases, with 14 bases lying between them. DNA for the CDR3: TGCGCCAGCAGCTATTCTATGGGTGGGTACGAGCAGTACTTC. This translates into CASSYSMGGYEQYF. Full variable domain (rest looked up from reference TRBV5-1 and TRBJ2-7): KAGVTQTPRYLIKTRGQQVTLSCSPISGHRSVSWYQQTPGQGLQFLFEYFSETQRNKGNFPGRFSGRQFSNSRSEMNVSTLELGDSALYLCASSYSMGGYEQYFGPGTRLTVT.

This clonotype appeared once. The V gene is TRBV20-1, the J gene TRBJ1-5; D is perhaps TRBD1 (6 bases). CDR3 length equals 14 residues. Trimming pared 3 bases from V and 5 bases from J, leaving 14 bases between. The V gene's germline CDR1 is DFQATT and CDR2 SNEGSKA (reference sequence). DNA for the CDR3: TGCAGTGCTAGCCGGGACACAAGGGATCAGCCCCAGCATTTT. It encodes CSASRDTRDQPQHF.

This clonotype was seen many times. The chain uses TRBV12-3 or TRBV12-4 and TRBJ1-5, with TRBD1 matching over 7 bases. The CDR3 runs 15 residues. With 4 bases clipped from V and 4 bases from J, the junction kept 7 bases outside the gene matches. CDR3 region: CASSSPPQGNQPQHF. CDR3 nucleotide sequence: TGTGCCAGCAGTTCTCCTCCACAGGGGAATCAGCCCCAGCATTTT.

This chain connects TRBV5-1 to TRBJ1-5; D might be TRBD1 (6 bases). The CDR3 has 13 residues. V was cut by 7 bases and J by 6 bases, with 14 bases left in between. Germline CDR1 SGHRS, CDR2 YFSETQ. In nucleotides, the CDR3 is TGCGCCAGCGGTCGACAGGCCCGTCAGCCCCAGCATTTT. Protein product: CASGRQARQPQHF.

CDR3 region: CASSQETFGLTDTQYF. CDR3 nucleotides: TGTGCCAGCAGCCAAGAAACATTCGGGCTGACAGATACGCAGTATTTT. V gene TRBV14 combines with J gene TRBJ2-3; D remains unclear. Germline V CDR1 and CDR2: SGHDN, FVKESK. With 0 bases removed from V and 3 bases from J, the gap between germline ends came to 13 bases. The CDR3 runs 16 residues.

This clonotype has ten or more counts. The chain joins TRBV5-1 to TRBJ2-2; D assignment may be TRBD1 or TRBD2 (5 bases each). This CDR3 has 16 amino acids. Germline lookup yields CDR1 SGHRS and CDR2 YFSETQ. V was cut by 4 bases and J by 4 bases, with 17 bases left in between. As DNA, the CDR3 is TGCGCCAGCAGCCCGGAGCAGGGAGTCGTCACCGGGGAGCTGTTTTTT. Its translation: CASSPEQGVVTGELFF.

The rearrangement joins TRBV2 to TRBJ2-5, with no clear D. Between the trimmed V and J ends, which lost 10 bases and 1 base, there was a span of 13 bases. Germline V lookup: CDR1 SNHLY, CDR2 FYNNEI. The CDR3 contains 13 residues. The CDR3 coding sequence is TGTGCCACCATAGGTCCCGGCCAAGAGACCCAGTACTTC. As protein: CATIGPGQETQYF. The full variable domain, rest sourced from reference TRBV2 and TRBJ2-5, is EPEVTQTPSHQVTQMGQEVILRCVPISNHLYFYWYRQILGQKVEFLVSFYNNEISEKSEIFDDQFSVERPDGSNFTLKIRSTKLEDSAMYFCATIGPGQETQYFGPGTRLLVL.

The chain recombines TRBV30 with TRBJ2-1; D unresolved. Germline V gene sequence: CDR1 GTSNPN, CDR2 SVGIG (reference sequence). There are 11 residues in the CDR3. The ends were cut back, 2 bases at V and 6 bases at J, with 5 bases in the middle. CDR3 sequence: CAWSLFNEQFF. The CDR3 DNA reads TGTGCCTGGAGTCTATTCAATGAGCAGTTCTTC. Supplemented by reference TRBV30 and TRBJ2-1, the full variable domain reads SQTIHQWPATLVQPVGSPLSLECTVEGTSNPNLYWYRQAAGRGLQLLFYSVGIGQISSEVPQNLSASRPQDRQFILSSKKLLLSDSGFYLCAWSLFNEQFFGPGTRLTVL.

Turning to this clonotype: One junction end does not reproduce the germline sequence, and a read error may be involved. The chain is built from TRBV7-6 and TRBJ2-2; perhaps TRBD2 as D (6 bases). Germline-derived CDR1 and CDR2 are SGHVS and FNYEAQ. The CDR3 covers 15 residues. DNA for the CDR3: TGTGCCAGCAGCAGGGGACTCACGAACAACGGGGAGCTGTTTTTT. This codes for CASSRGLTNNGELFF.

This clonotype was observed a handful of times. This chain links TRBV2 with TRBJ2-1; TRBD2 agrees at 10 bases. This CDR3 spans 15 amino acids. Trimming removed 7 bases from V and 6 bases from J; junction bases left unmatched: 9. Germline V gene sequence: CDR1 SNHLY, CDR2 FYNNEI. The DNA for the CDR3 is TGTGCCAGCACGGGTCGGATAGCGGGGGGCAATGAGCAGTTCTTC. Translation gives CASTGRIAGGNEQFF. Supplemented by reference TRBV2 and TRBJ2-1, the full variable domain reads EPEVTQTPSHQVTQMGQEVILRCVPISNHLYFYWYRQILGQKVEFLVSFYNNEISEKSEIFDDQFSVERPDGSNFTLKIRSTKLEDSAMYFCASTGRIAGGNEQFFGPGTRLTVL.

This clonotype was counted at least ten times. This sequence joins TRBV20-1 and TRBJ2-1, with TRBD2 identical over 10 bases. Losses at the gene ends were 3 bases for V and 0 bases for J; bases not matched to a gene: 5. Germline V gene sequence: CDR1 DFQATT, CDR2 SNEGSKA (reference sequence). The CDR3 covers 16 residues. The CDR3 DNA follows: TGCAGTGCTAGCCTAGCGGGAGTACTCTCCTACAATGAGCAGTTCTTC. It yields the protein CSASLAGVLSYNEQFF.

The chain joins TRBV29-1 to TRBJ2-2, with a weak D call TRBD1 (6 bases). V dropped 3 bases and J dropped 6 bases, with 23 bases sitting between them. CDR3 length: 17 amino acids. In germline, CDR1 is SQVTM, CDR2 ANQGSEA. In DNA, the CDR3 is TGCAGCGTTGACACCTCAGACAGGCCCTCGAGTTCCGGGGAGCTGTTTTTT. It encodes CSVDTSDRPSSSGELFF.

This clonotype was found many times. J is TRBJ1-5 and V is TRBV10-2; TRBD1 might be the D (5 bases). Germline V lookup: CDR1 WSHSY, CDR2 SAAADI. Deletions cut 5 bases from V and 6 bases from J, with 14 bases between. CDR3 size: 14 residues. The CDR3 nucleotides are TGCGCCAGCAGTAATACTAGGGGCGGTCAGCCCCAGCATTTT. The encoded protein is CASSNTRGGQPQHF.

The table lists this clonotype with many counts. The chain is built from TRBV7-9 and TRBJ2-5, with TRBD2 as a possible D gene (5 bases). The germline V gene has CDR1 SEHNR and CDR2 FQNEAQ (reference sequence). Trimming pared 4 bases from V and 7 bases from J, leaving 13 bases between. The CDR3 extends over 13 amino acids. The CDR3 sequence: CASSSEDYSTQYF. Written as DNA, the CDR3 is TGTGCCAGCAGCTCCGAAGACTACTCGACCCAGTACTTC.

This clonotype was counted at least ten times. The genes are TRBV7-2 and TRBJ2-3, with D possibly TRBD2 on 5 matching bases. The length of the CDR3 is 14 residues. The V end lost 5 bases, the J end lost 5 bases, and 14 bases lay between the germline ends. Germline V lookup: CDR1 SGHTA, CDR2 FQGNSA. DNA of the CDR3: TGTGCCAGCAGCCCCCTAGCAACCGTAGATACGCAGTATTTT. Protein: CASSPLATVDTQYF.

This chain connects TRBV5-1 to TRBJ2-1; D is uncertain. The germline V gene has CDR1 SGHRS and CDR2 YFSETQ. V was cut by 0 bases and J by 8 bases, with 15 bases left in between. The CDR3 is 15 residues long. In DNA form, the CDR3 reads TGCGCCAGCAGCTTGGAGTTCCAGTCTATGGATGAGCAGTTCTTC. The encoded protein is CASSLEFQSMDEQFF.

J is TRBJ2-2 and V is TRBV5-1; 9 bases agree with TRBD2. V gave up 4 bases and J gave up 4 bases; unmatched junction bases: 11. Germline CDR1 SGHRS, CDR2 YFSETQ. CDR3 length equals 17 residues. CDR3: CASSLQGQAGGTGELFF. In DNA form, the CDR3 reads TGCGCCAGCAGCCTACAGGGTCAAGCGGGAGGCACCGGGGAGCTGTTTTTT.

The rearrangement joins TRBV20-1 to TRBJ2-1; 8 bases map to TRBD2. The junction had 14 bases not matched to a gene; V was cut back by 5 bases and J by 2 bases. This CDR3 spans 17 amino acids. CDR1 is DFQATT and CDR2 is SNEGSKA in the germline V gene (reference sequence). CDR3 amino acids: CSAVGPFSGIPYNEQFF. The DNA for the CDR3 is TGCAGTGCTGTTGGGCCCTTTAGCGGGATCCCCTACAATGAGCAGTTCTTC.

The table lists this clonotype with many counts. Here the CDR3 DNA reads TGCAGCGTGGAACCGACCGGAGGAGGCACTGAAGCTTTCTTT. This sequence encodes CSVEPTGGGTEAFF. The chain carries TRBV29-1 and TRBJ1-1; D gene ambiguous. The germline V gene has CDR1 SQVTM and CDR2 ANQGSEA. Trimming took off 6 bases at V and 4 bases at J, with 18 bases between the two ends. CDR3 size: 14 residues.

As for this clonotype: Since a much larger clone is just one base distant, this may be a read error. The V gene is TRBV18, the J gene TRBJ1-2; D uncertain. The CDR3 covers 15 residues. Per the germline V gene, CDR1 is KGHSH and CDR2 is LQKENI. CDR3: CASSPQEDSDYGDTF. The CDR3 DNA is TGTGCCAGCTCACCACAGGAGGATTCGGACTATGGCGACACCTTC.